Below are 29 T cell receptor beta chains sequenced from a single sample in a study of somatic mutations in cytotoxic T cells in rheumatoid arthritis. Using immunoSEQ multiplex PCR, the repertoire was profiled, and TCRdb retains in-frame clones only, with some absent. The sample contains under 15,000 clones, approximately 80% of which appear only once. The sample was CD8+ T cells sorted from blood. Receptors were obtained from an adult with rheumatoid arthritis.

The rearrangement links TRBV19 to TRBJ2-7; D ambiguous. Looked up from germline, CDR1 is LNHDA and CDR2 is SQIVND (reference sequence). The CDR3 totals 13 residues. The V gene lost 1 base and the J gene lost 3 bases, with 7 bases spanning the gap. CDR3: CASSIGHFYEQYF. CDR3 nucleotides: TGTGCCAGTAGTATAGGGCATTTCTACGAGCAGTACTTC. The full variable domain, completed using reference TRBV19 and TRBJ2-7, is DGGITQSPKYLFRKEGQNVTLSCEQNLNHDAMYWYRQDPGQGLRLIYYSQIVNDFQKGDIAEGYSVSREKKESFPLTVTSAQKNPTAFYLCASSIGHFYEQYFGPGTRLTVT.

The V and J genes are TRBV10-3 and TRBJ2-7; 7 positions match TRBD1. Germline V lookup: CDR1 ENHRY, CDR2 SYGVKD. V trimming: 3 bases; J trimming: 0 bases; junction bases outside the gene matches: 8. There are 16 residues in the CDR3. The CDR3 loop reads CAISDDPGDSSYEQYF. The CDR3 DNA reads TGTGCCATCAGTGATGACCCCGGGGACAGCTCCTACGAGCAGTACTTC.

This rearrangement joins TRBV6-1 to TRBJ2-5; TRBD1 or TRBD2 may be the D gene (5 bases each). CDR3 length: 13 residues. Germline CDR1 MNHNS, CDR2 SASEGT. V shed 4 bases and J shed 5 bases, with 11 bases lying between them. CDR3 residues: CASSVGPPETQYF. CDR3 bases: TGTGCCAGCAGTGTGGGACCTCCGGAGACCCAGTACTTC.

The genes are TRBV28 and TRBJ2-7, with 13 bases that match TRBD2. Germline V CDR1 and CDR2: MDHEN, SYDVKM. Trimming cost V 4 bases and J 7 bases; bases outside gene matches: 13. CDR3 size: 17 residues. DNA for the CDR3: TGTGCCAGCAGTTCCCCAGGACTAGCGGGAGTATCCTTGGAGCAGTACTTC. It codes for CASSSPGLAGVSLEQYF.

The CDR3 loop is CASNRDDGEQFF. The CDR3, as DNA: TGTGCCAGCAACCGGGACGACGGTGAGCAGTTCTTC. The V and J genes are TRBV5-4 and TRBJ2-1; TRBD1 or TRBD2 may be the D gene (5 bases each). Trimming cost V 6 bases and J 9 bases, with 13 bases left between them. Germline CDR1 reads SGHNT; CDR2 reads YYREEE (reference sequence). The CDR3 is made up of 12 amino acids.

V and J are TRBV7-3 and TRBJ2-3, with a weak D call TRBD2 (5 bases). V was trimmed by 5 bases and J by 4 bases, leaving 7 bases between them. The CDR3 has 12 residues. Germline values: CDR1 SGHTA, CDR2 FQGTGA. The CDR3 bases are TGTGCCAGCAGCGTGGGAGCAGATACGCAGTATTTT. This translates into CASSVGADTQYF.

The chain recombines TRBV2 with TRBJ2-3, with D tentatively TRBD1 (6 bases). CDR3 length equals 15 residues. Trimming pared 2 bases from V and 0 bases from J, leaving 9 bases between. Germline loops: CDR1 SNHLY, CDR2 FYNNEI. The DNA for the CDR3 is TGTGCCAGCAGTGAAAAACAGGGAAGCACAGATACGCAGTATTTT. As protein: CASSEKQGSTDTQYF.

The chain is built from TRBV19 and TRBJ2-7; D is undetermined. The V gene lost 3 bases and the J gene lost 0 bases, with 6 bases spanning the gap. CDR3 length: 13 residues. CDR1 is LNHDA, CDR2 SQIVND, per germline (reference sequence). CDR3 DNA sequence: TGTGCCAGTAGTATCACACTCTCCTACGAGCAGTACTTC. It yields the protein CASSITLSYEQYF. Together with reference TRBV19 and TRBJ2-7, the CDR3 gives the full variable domain: DGGITQSPKYLFRKEGQNVTLSCEQNLNHDAMYWYRQDPGQGLRLIYYSQIVNDFQKGDIAEGYSVSREKKESFPLTVTSAQKNPTAFYLCASSITLSYEQYFGPGTRLTVT.

The rearrangement links TRBV5-6 to TRBJ2-7; D is perhaps TRBD1 (5 bases). Germline CDR1 SGHDT, CDR2 YYEEEE. V lost 4 bases and J lost 7, with 15 bases in between. The CDR3 sequence is 13 residues long. The CDR3 sequence: CASSPTALEEQYF. The CDR3 nucleotides are TGTGCCAGCAGCCCGACAGCCCTCGAAGAGCAGTACTTC. Full variable domain (remainder filled in from reference TRBV5-6 and TRBJ2-7): DAGVTQSPTHLIKTRGQQVTLRCSPKSGHDTVSWYQQALGQGPQFIFQYYEEEERQRGNFPDRFSGHQFPNYSSELNVNALLLGDSALYLCASSPTALEEQYFGPGTRLTVT.

V is TRBV6-1 and J is TRBJ2-1, with D maybe TRBD2 (6 bases). Germline CDR1 reads MNHNS; CDR2 reads SASEGT. This CDR3 has 15 amino acids. With 2 bases removed from V and 2 bases from J, the gap between germline ends came to 10 bases. The CDR3 coding sequence is TGTGCCAGCAGTGAACTCGGGAGCCCCTACAATGAGCAGTTCTTC. The encoded protein is CASSELGSPYNEQFF.

This chain connects TRBV5-1 to TRBJ1-1, with 7 nucleotides matching TRBD1. Trimming removed 4 bases from V and 0 bases from J; junction bases left unmatched: 9. Germline CDR1 and CDR2: SGHRS and YFSETQ. This CDR3 has 16 residues. CDR3 region: CASSRTGAPLNTEAFF. CDR3 nucleotides: TGCGCCAGCAGCCGAACAGGGGCCCCTTTGAACACTGAAGCTTTCTTT.

The chain joins TRBV28 to TRBJ2-2, with TRBD1 identical over 10 bases. Looked up from germline, CDR1 is MDHEN and CDR2 is SYDVKM. Losses at the gene ends were 8 bases for V and 4 bases for J; bases not matched to a gene: 10. The CDR3 runs to 16 residues. Here the CDR3 DNA reads TGTGCCAGCTCCGATCGGACAGGGGGTTTCACCGGGGAGCTGTTTTTT. Translated: CASSDRTGGFTGELFF.

This chain uses TRBV18 with TRBJ2-7; D is ambiguous. Between the trimmed V and J ends, which lost 0 bases and 3 bases, there was a span of 15 bases. The CDR3 runs 16 residues. Germline V gene data show CDR1 as KGHSH and CDR2 as LQKENI. The CDR3 region is CASSPPTGPVGYEQYF. Here the CDR3 DNA reads TGTGCCAGCTCACCACCCACGGGTCCGGTGGGCTACGAGCAGTACTTC. The variable domain in full, completed from reference TRBV18 and TRBJ2-7, reads NAGVMQNPRHLVRRRGQEARLRCSPMKGHSHVYWYRQLPEEGLKFMVYLQKENIIDESGMPKERFSAEFPKEGPSILRIQQVVRGDSAAYFCASSPPTGPVGYEQYFGPGTRLTVT.

The chain uses TRBV6-1 and TRBJ2-2; D is unclear. Per germline, CDR1 MNHNS and CDR2 SASEGT. V was shortened by 4 bases and J by 2 bases, with 11 bases between the two germline ends. CDR3 length equals 15 residues. The CDR3 is CASSGLTHNTGELFF. DNA for the CDR3: TGTGCCAGCAGTGGATTAACACACAACACCGGGGAGCTGTTTTTT.

The chain joins TRBV20-1 to TRBJ2-1; D call uncertain. The V end was cut by 6 bases, the J end by 8 bases, with 11 bases between. This CDR3 is 11 amino acids long. Germline assignment: CDR1 DFQATT and CDR2 SNEGSKA (reference sequence). The CDR3, as DNA: TGCAGTGCAAATTACCTCTATGAGCAGTTCTTC. This translates into CSANYLYEQFF.

The gene calls are TRBV28 and TRBJ1-5; D call uncertain. The CDR3 has 14 residues. Per germline, CDR1 MDHEN and CDR2 SYDVKM. Trimming took off 5 bases at V and 9 bases at J, with 17 bases between the two ends. CDR3 loop: CASSPTRPRGPQHF. CDR3 DNA: TGTGCCAGCAGTCCCACAAGACCACGGGGGCCCCAGCATTTT.

The chain couples TRBV4-1 to TRBJ2-7; D unresolved. Trimming shortened V by 0 bases and J by 8 bases, and 11 bases separated the two germline ends. Germline CDR1 MGHRA, CDR2 YSYEKL. The CDR3 is 13 residues long. The chain's CDR3 is CASSQDKGQQQYF. CDR3 nucleotide sequence: TGCGCCAGCAGCCAAGATAAAGGGCAACAGCAGTACTTC.

The J gene is TRBJ2-3, the V gene TRBV6-1; D might be TRBD1 or TRBD2, each matching 6 bases. This CDR3 spans 16 amino acids. CDR1 is MNHNS, CDR2 SASEGT, per germline. Trimming pared 0 bases from V and 1 base from J, leaving 11 bases between. The CDR3 protein is CASSEASGGGTDTQYF. The DNA for the CDR3 is TGTGCCAGCAGTGAAGCATCCGGGGGCGGCACAGATACGCAGTATTTT.

The chain employs TRBV10-3 and TRBJ2-3; TRBD2 is a possible D gene (6 bases). V gave up 1 base and J gave up 2 bases, with 13 bases separating them. The CDR3 totals 16 residues. From germline, CDR1 is ENHRY and CDR2 SYGVKD. The CDR3 protein is CAISEFEGGSTDTQYF. CDR3 in DNA: TGTGCCATCAGTGAGTTCGAGGGAGGATCCACAGATACGCAGTATTTT.

The chain carries TRBV5-6 and TRBJ2-1, with D possibly matching TRBD2 (6 bases). Trimming pared 4 bases from V and 0 bases from J, leaving 8 bases between. The CDR3 covers 14 residues. Germline V gene data show CDR1 as SGHDT and CDR2 as YYEEEE. The CDR3 DNA is TGTGCCAGCAGCGACGGGGGCTCCTACAATGAGCAGTTCTTC. Its protein is CASSDGGSYNEQFF.

This chain links TRBV6-1 with TRBJ2-7, with D maybe TRBD1 (6 bases). The CDR3 has 13 residues. V was trimmed by 2 bases and J by 3 bases, leaving 8 bases between them. In germline, CDR1 is MNHNS, CDR2 SASEGT. CDR3 amino acids: CASSETGNYEQYF. In DNA form, the CDR3 reads TGTGCCAGCAGTGAAACAGGGAACTACGAGCAGTACTTC.

The rearrangement links TRBV4-1 to TRBJ2-3; TRBD2 aligns across 7 bases. Germline V CDR1 and CDR2: MGHRA, YSYEKL. CDR3 length equals 16 residues. V dropped 4 bases and J dropped 3; count of bases not matched to a gene: 10. The CDR3 DNA follows: TGCGCCAGCAGCCCCCTGTGGCTAGCGGAGACAGATACGCAGTATTTT. Its protein is CASSPLWLAETDTQYF.

The rearrangement links TRBV27 to TRBJ2-7, with 9 bases fitting TRBD2. The CDR3 runs to 15 residues. Germline CDR1 and CDR2: MNHEY and SMNVEV (reference sequence). J was trimmed by 3 bases and V by 3 bases; bases with no gene match: 6. CDR3 coding DNA: TGTGCCAGCAGTTTCTCTCCTAGCGGGAACTACGAGCAGTACTTC. Encoded protein: CASSFSPSGNYEQYF.

In this sample, this clone turned up a few times. The chain recombines TRBV28 with TRBJ1-4; unclear D gene. The CDR3 extends over 14 amino acids. Trimming took 8 bases from V and 1 from J, leaving 11 bases between them. Germline CDR1 MDHEN, CDR2 SYDVKM. CDR3 sequence reads: CASVEGRTNEKLFF. The DNA for the CDR3 is TGTGCCAGCGTCGAGGGCAGAACTAATGAAAAACTGTTTTTT. The variable domain in full, with the rest retrieved from reference TRBV28 and TRBJ1-4, is DVKVTQSSRYLVKRTGEKVFLECVQDMDHENMFWYRQDPGLGLRLIYFSYDVKMKEKGDIPEGYSVSREKKERFSLILESASTNQTSMYLCASVEGRTNEKLFFGSGTQLSVL.

The chain combines TRBV11-2 with TRBJ2-7; D not certain. The length of the CDR3 is 15 residues. V was shortened by 1 base and J by 2 bases, with 12 bases between the two germline ends. Germline V gives CDR1 SGHAT, CDR2 FQNNGV. Here the CDR3 DNA reads TGTGCCAGCAGCTTAGCTGTATCCAGAGCCTACGAGCAGTACTTC. It encodes CASSLAVSRAYEQYF.

The chain links TRBV29-1 to TRBJ2-7; 11 bases agree with TRBD2. The V and J ends lost 4 bases and 2 bases, in that order; junction bases with no gene match: 10. The CDR3 extends over 16 amino acids. The V gene's germline CDR1 is SQVTM and CDR2 ANQGSEA. CDR3 in amino acids: CSVVPTQTSGAYEQYF. The CDR3 bases are TGCAGCGTTGTCCCTACCCAGACTAGCGGGGCCTACGAGCAGTACTTC.

The CDR3 loop reads CASSVVDRGNEKLFF. The CDR3 DNA reads TGTGCCAGCAGCGTAGTTGACAGGGGCAATGAAAAACTGTTTTTT. This chain connects TRBV9 to TRBJ1-4; TRBD1 matches 8 bases. Germline V lookup: CDR1 SGDLS, CDR2 YYNGEE. J was trimmed by 5 bases and V by 0 bases; bases with no gene match: 3. The CDR3 runs to 15 residues.

J is TRBJ2-1 and V is TRBV19, with D perhaps being TRBD1 or TRBD2 (5 bases each). Germline loops: CDR1 LNHDA, CDR2 SQIVND (reference sequence). CDR3 length equals 12 residues. The V end lost 3 bases, the J end lost 8 bases, and 8 bases lay between the germline ends. CDR3 sequence reads: CASSMRGHEQFF. CDR3 sequence (DNA): TGTGCCAGTAGTATGAGGGGACATGAGCAGTTCTTC.

The CDR3 DNA reads as TGCAGCGTTGAAGATCCGAGGACTTCCACAGATACGCAGTATTTT. Translated: CSVEDPRTSTDTQYF. The chain combines TRBV29-1 with TRBJ2-3, with a weak D call TRBD2 (5 bases). The CDR3 has 15 amino acids. Germline CDR1 reads SQVTM; CDR2 reads ANQGSEA. Trimming took 0 bases from V and 2 from J, leaving 12 bases between them.